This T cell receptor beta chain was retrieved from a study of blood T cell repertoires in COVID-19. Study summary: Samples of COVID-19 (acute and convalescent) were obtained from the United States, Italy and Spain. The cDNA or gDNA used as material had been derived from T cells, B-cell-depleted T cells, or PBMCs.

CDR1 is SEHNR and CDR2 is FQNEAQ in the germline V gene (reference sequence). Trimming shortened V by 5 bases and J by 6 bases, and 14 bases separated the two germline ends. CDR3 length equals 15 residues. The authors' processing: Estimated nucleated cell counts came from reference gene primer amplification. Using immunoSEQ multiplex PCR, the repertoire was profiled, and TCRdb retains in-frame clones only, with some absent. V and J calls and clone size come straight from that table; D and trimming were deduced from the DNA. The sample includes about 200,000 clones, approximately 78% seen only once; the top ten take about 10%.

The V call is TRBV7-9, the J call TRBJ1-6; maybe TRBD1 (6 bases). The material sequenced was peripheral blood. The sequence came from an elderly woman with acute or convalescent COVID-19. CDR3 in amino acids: CASSNNRDTNSPLHF. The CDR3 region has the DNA TGTGCCAGCAGCAACAACCGGGACACTAATTCACCCCTCCACTTT.